The clone carrying this T cell receptor beta chain has more than one count but fewer than ten. The antigen remains unidentified. This entry is derived from a study of beta chain features in type 1 diabetes. Findings and caveats of the study: Since sequencing was performed on cDNA, cells with high TCR expression could be over-represented. Researchers report that Type 1 diabetes patients had moderately but significantly shorter TCRB CDR3s across all four CD4+ subsets.

Expressed TCRB transcripts got sequenced, as all isolated RNA was reverse transcribed. The average output of naive, central memory and regulatory T cell samples was about 3.57 million reads. Profiled with immunoSEQ multiplex PCR; TCRdb holds only in-frame clones, not every one. This table holds 600,000 to 700,000 clones, about an eighth found once. V was clipped by 2 bases and J by 5 bases, with 10 bases between them. Germline V lookup: CDR1 MDHEN, CDR2 SYDVKM. CDR3 length: 14 amino acids. The chain is built from TRBV28 and TRBJ1-5; D is ambiguous. Sequenced material: naive CD4+ T cells from blood. This clonotype originated in a man aged 25-40 years with type 1 diabetes. CDR3 sequence (DNA): TGTGCCAGCAGTTTAGGGCAGACGTATCAGCCCCAGCATTTT. Amino acids: CASSLGQTYQPQHF.